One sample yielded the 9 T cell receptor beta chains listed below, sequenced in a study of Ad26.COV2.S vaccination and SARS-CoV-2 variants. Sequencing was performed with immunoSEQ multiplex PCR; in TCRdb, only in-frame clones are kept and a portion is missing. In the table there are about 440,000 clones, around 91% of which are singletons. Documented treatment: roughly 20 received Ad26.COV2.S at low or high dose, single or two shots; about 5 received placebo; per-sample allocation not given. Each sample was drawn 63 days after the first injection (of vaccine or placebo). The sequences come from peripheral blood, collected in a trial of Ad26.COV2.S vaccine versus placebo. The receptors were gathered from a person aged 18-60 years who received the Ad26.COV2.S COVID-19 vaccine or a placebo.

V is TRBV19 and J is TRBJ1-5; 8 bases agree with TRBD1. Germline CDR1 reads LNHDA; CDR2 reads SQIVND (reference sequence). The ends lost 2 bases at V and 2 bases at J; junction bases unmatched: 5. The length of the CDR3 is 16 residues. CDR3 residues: CASSIWTGRRNQPQHF. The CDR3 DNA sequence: TGTGCCAGTAGTATATGGACAGGGAGGCGCAATCAGCCCCAGCATTTT.

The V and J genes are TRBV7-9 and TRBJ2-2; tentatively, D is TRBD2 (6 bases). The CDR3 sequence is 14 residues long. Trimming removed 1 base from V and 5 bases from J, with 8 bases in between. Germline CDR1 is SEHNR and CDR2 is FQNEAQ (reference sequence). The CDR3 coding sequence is TGTGCCAGCAGCTTAGGGCTAGCGACCGGGGAGCTGTTTTTT. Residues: CASSLGLATGELFF.

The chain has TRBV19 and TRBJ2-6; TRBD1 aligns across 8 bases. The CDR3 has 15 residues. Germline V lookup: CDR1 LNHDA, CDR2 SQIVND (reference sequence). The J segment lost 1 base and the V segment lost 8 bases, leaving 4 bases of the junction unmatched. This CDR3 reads CASGQGWSGANVLTF. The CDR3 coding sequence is TGTGCCAGTGGACAGGGTTGGTCTGGGGCCAACGTCCTGACTTTC.

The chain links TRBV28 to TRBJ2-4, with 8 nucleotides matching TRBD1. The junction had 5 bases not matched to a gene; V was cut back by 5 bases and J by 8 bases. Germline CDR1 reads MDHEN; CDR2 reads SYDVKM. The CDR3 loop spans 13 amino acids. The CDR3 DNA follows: TGTGCCAGCAGTCCAGGACAGGGACACATTCAGTACTTC. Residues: CASSPGQGHIQYF.

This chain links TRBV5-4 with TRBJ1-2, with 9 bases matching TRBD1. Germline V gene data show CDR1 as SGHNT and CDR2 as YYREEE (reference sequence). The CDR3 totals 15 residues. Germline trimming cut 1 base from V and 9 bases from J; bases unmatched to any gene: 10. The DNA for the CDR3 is TGTGCCAGCAGCTTGTCACCGGGACAGGGTTACAGCTACACCTTC. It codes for CASSLSPGQGYSYTF.

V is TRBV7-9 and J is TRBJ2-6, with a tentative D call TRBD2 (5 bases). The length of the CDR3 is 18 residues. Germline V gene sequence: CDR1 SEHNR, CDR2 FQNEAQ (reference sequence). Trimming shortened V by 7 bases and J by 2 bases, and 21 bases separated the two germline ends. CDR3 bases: TGTGCCAGCACCGTCGAGGGCGAACCAAGGGCTGGGGCCAACGTCCTGACTTTC. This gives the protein CASTVEGEPRAGANVLTF.

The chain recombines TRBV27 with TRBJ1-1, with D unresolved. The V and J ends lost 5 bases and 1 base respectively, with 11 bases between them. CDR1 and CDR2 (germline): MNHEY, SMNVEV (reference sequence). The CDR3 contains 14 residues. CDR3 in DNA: TGTGCCAGCAGTCCCACACTGTGGAACACTGAAGCTTTCTTT. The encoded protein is CASSPTLWNTEAFF.

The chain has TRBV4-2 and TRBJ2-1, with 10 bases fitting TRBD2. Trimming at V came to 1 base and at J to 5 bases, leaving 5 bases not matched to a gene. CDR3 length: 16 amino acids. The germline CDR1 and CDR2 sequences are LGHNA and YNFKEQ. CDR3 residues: CASSQVRLAGDNEQFF. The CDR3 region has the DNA TGTGCCAGCAGCCAAGTTAGACTAGCGGGTGACAATGAGCAGTTCTTC.

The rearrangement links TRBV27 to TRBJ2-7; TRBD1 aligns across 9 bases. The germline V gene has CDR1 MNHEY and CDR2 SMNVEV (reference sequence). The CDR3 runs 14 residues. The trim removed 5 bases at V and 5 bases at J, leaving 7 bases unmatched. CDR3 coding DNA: TGTGCCAGCAGTCTTGGACAGGGGCGGCACGAGCAGTACTTC. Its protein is CASSLGQGRHEQYF.